A selection of T cell receptor beta chains follows, all from one sample in a study of metastatic and nonmetastatic thyroid tumors. TCRdb re-clonotyped the PCR reads through MiXCR. Of 4,500 to 5,500 clones in the sample, 25% to 30% were seen once. The sequenced material came from adjacent normal tissue. The receptors here all came from a female donor with papillary thyroid cancer or a benign thyroid nodule (not recorded which). Some clones in this sample may be carry-over from other donors' samples. The CDR3 runs from the conserved cysteine through the conserved F or W. D genes are given only for firm matches. The size entry is marked missing in some rows and otherwise reads once, few, many or a size class.

j_call cdr3_length d_call v_call clone_size cdr3_nt cdr3_aa
TRBJ2-1 17 TRBD1 TRBV5-1 medium-sized TGCGCCAGCAGCGAAAACGCCGGGACAGGGGTCGGGAATGAGCAGTTCTTC CASSENAGTGVGNEQFF
TRBJ2-7 13 NA TRBV12-3/TRBV12-4 NA TGTGCCAGCAGCGTACAAGTCTTCTACGAGCAGTACTTC CASSVQVFYEQYF
TRBJ2-7 13 NA TRBV27 large TGTGCCAGCAGTTTTAAGGACTTCGGGGAGCAGTACTTC CASSFKDFGEQYF
TRBJ1-5 14 NA TRBV6-2/TRBV6-3 few TGTGCCAGCAGTTACCGGTATAGCAATCAGCCCCAGCATTTT CASSYRYSNQPQHF
TRBJ2-5 15 TRBD2 TRBV25-1 NA TGTGCCAGCAGTTCCCCCCGGGAGGAGCGAGAGACCCAGTACTTC CASSSPREERETQYF
TRBJ2-4 16 TRBD1 TRBV6-1 medium-sized TGTGCCAGCAGTGACCCGGGACAGTTTAGCAAAAACATTCAGTACTTC CASSDPGQFSKNIQYF
TRBJ2-1 15 NA TRBV10-1 NA TGCGCCAGCAGTGAGGGATCGGGATGGCCGTGGGAGCAGTTCTTC CASSEGSGWPWEQFF
TRBJ2-7 14 NA TRBV12-3/TRBV12-4 NA TGTGCCAGCAGTTTAGGGGACACCAAGTACGAGCAGTACTTC CASSLGDTKYEQYF
TRBJ1-1 14 NA TRBV28 few TGTGCCAGCACGGCAGGGAGGATTCCCACTGAAGCTTTCTTT CASTAGRIPTEAFF
TRBJ2-7 12 TRBD2 TRBV9 few TGTGCCAGCAGCGGGGAGCGGGGGGAGCAGTACTTC CASSGERGEQYF
TRBJ2-2 14 NA TRBV20-1 NA TGCAGTGCTAGAGATCCTACCAACACCGGGGAGCTGTTTTTT CSARDPTNTGELFF
TRBJ2-1 14 NA TRBV6-5 NA TGTGCCACCCGTTCCGGGATCCACGGCACTGAGCAGTTCTTC CATRSGIHGTEQFF
TRBJ2-7 12 TRBD1 TRBV20-1 medium-sized TGCAGTGCAATCGGACAGGGCTACGAGCAGTACTTC CSAIGQGYEQYF
TRBJ2-1 16 TRBD1 TRBV6-1 NA TGTGCCAGCAGTGGGTTGGGGACAGGGATATACAATGAGCAGTTCTTC CASSGLGTGIYNEQFF
TRBJ1-1 14 NA TRBV6-1 few TGTGCCAGCAGGGGAAAGGGGAGTTTCACTGAAGCTTTCTTT CASRGKGSFTEAFF
TRBJ2-1 15 TRBD1 TRBV2 NA TGTGCCAGCAGCTTGCGCCGGGACAGCTACAATGAGCAGTTCTTC CASSLRRDSYNEQFF
TRBJ2-7 16 TRBD2 TRBV28 large TGTGCCAGCACTTCTATGGGGGGGACTAGTAGGTACGAGCAGTACTTC CASTSMGGTSRYEQYF
TRBJ2-7 16 TRBD2 TRBV28 NA TGTGCCAGCACTTCAATGCGGGAGACTAGTAGGTACGAGCAGTACTTC CASTSMRETSRYEQYF
TRBJ1-2 13 NA TRBV5-1 NA TGCGCCAGCAGCTTGAATGCTTTCAATGGCTACACCTTC CASSLNAFNGYTF
TRBJ2-1 15 TRBD2 TRBV20-1 NA TGCAGTGCTAGAGATGGGACTAGGCCCTACAATGAGCAGTTCTTC CSARDGTRPYNEQFF
TRBJ2-3 14 NA TRBV6-2/TRBV6-3 large TGTGCCAGCAGACTCCCGGGTGCGCCAGATACGCAGTATTTT CASRLPGAPDTQYF
TRBJ2-7 18 NA TRBV5-1 medium-sized TGCGCCAGCAGCCCCCTGGATCCGGTCGTGGGCACAGGCTACGAGCAGTACTTC CASSPLDPVVGTGYEQYF
TRBJ2-3 16 TRBD2 TRBV27 NA TGTGCCAGCAGTTCATTAGCGGGAGCTAGCACAGATACGCAGTATTTT CASSSLAGASTDTQYF
TRBJ2-7 14 TRBD1 TRBV2 few TGTGCCAGCAGCCCGGACAGGGGCTCCCACGAGCAGTACTTC CASSPDRGSHEQYF
TRBJ2-7 15 TRBD1 TRBV28 NA TGTGCCACCTCTTCCGGCACAGGGGGCTCATACGAGCAGCACTTC CATSSGTGGSYEQHF
TRBJ2-7 17 TRBD2 TRBV6-1 NA TGTGCCAGTGGCCCTTTGGTAGCGGGAGGGACATACTACGAGCAGTACTTC CASGPLVAGGTYYEQYF
TRBJ1-1 13 NA TRBV6-6 NA TGTGCCAGCAGTTACGGGGGGCGCGATGAAGCTTTCTTT CASSYGGRDEAFF
TRBJ2-7 15 NA TRBV27 NA TGTGCCAGCAGTTTATCGGTAGCGTACTCCTACGAGCAGTACTTC CASSLSVAYSYEQYF
TRBJ1-1 12 NA TRBV6-1 few TGTGCCAGCAGGGCAGGACTCACTGAAGCTTTCTTT CASRAGLTEAFF
TRBJ2-7 12 TRBD2 TRBV20-1 NA TGCAGTGCTAGCGATAGCGGGACGTGGCAGTACTTC CSASDSGTWQYF
TRBJ2-7 13 NA TRBV5-1 few TGCGCCAGCAGCTTGGAGGTGGGGGGCGAGCAGTACTTC CASSLEVGGEQYF
TRBJ1-2 15 TRBD1 TRBV6-1 few TGTGCCGCGGGCCCCGGGACAGGGCAATTCTATGTCTACACCTTC CAAGPGTGQFYVYTF
TRBJ2-7 15 NA TRBV5-5 medium-sized TGTGCCAGCAGCCATGGACAGATGAGCTCCTACGAGCAGTACTTC CASSHGQMSSYEQYF
TRBJ2-7 14 TRBD2 TRBV6-1 few TGTGCCAGCACCCGGACTAGCGGGAGACACGAGCAGTACTTC CASTRTSGRHEQYF
TRBJ1-4 17 NA TRBV3-1 NA TGTGCCAGCAGCCCACCCCCCCGGGGCCGGGGCAATGAAAAACTGTTTTTT CASSPPPRGRGNEKLFF
TRBJ1-2 17 NA TRBV19 medium-sized TGTGCCAGTAGCATCCCCCATGCTGACGTGGCTGGATATGGCTACACCTTC CASSIPHADVAGYGYTF
TRBJ1-2 15 NA TRBV6-1 NA TGTGCCAGCAGTTCCGACAGGATTTCTAACTATGGCTACACCTTC CASSSDRISNYGYTF
TRBJ1-4 14 NA TRBV28 large TGTGCCAGCAGCGGGGCCCTACACGAACAAAAACTGTTTTTT CASSGALHEQKLFF
TRBJ2-7 16 NA TRBV4-1 once TGCGCCAGCAGCCAAGCCCCCTGGGAAGTTCACAACGAGCAGTACTTC CASSQAPWEVHNEQYF
TRBJ1-2 13 NA TRBV10-3 few TGTGCCATCAGTGAGGAAGGGGACTATGGCTACACCTTC CAISEEGDYGYTF
TRBJ2-2 13 NA TRBV5-4 many TGTGCCAGCAGCTTGCGACAAGTCGGGGAGCTGTTTTTT CASSLRQVGELFF
TRBJ2-3 20 TRBD2 TRBV24-1 NA TGTGCCACCCGGTCGAAGGGTCTAGCGGGAGTTAGTAGGCTCGCAGATACGCAGTATTTT CATRSKGLAGVSRLADTQYF
TRBJ2-1 16 NA TRBV11-1 NA TGTGCCAGCAGCGAGAAGACCAGGGTACCACCGGGGGAGCAGTTCTTC CASSEKTRVPPGEQFF
TRBJ2-7 13 TRBD1 TRBV28 large TGTGCCAGCACCCTGACAGGGGCCTACGAGCAGTACTTC CASTLTGAYEQYF
TRBJ2-7 15 TRBD2 TRBV6-1 NA TGTGCCAGCAGTGAGGCGGCGGGAGCGGCCCACGATCAGCACTTC CASSEAAGAAHDQHF
TRBJ1-2 14 NA TRBV6-1 few TGTGCCAGCAGTTTAACAGGGAAGGGTTTTGGCTACACCTTC CASSLTGKGFGYTF
TRBJ1-1 15 NA TRBV6-6 few TGTGCCAGCAGTTACTCGACTCCGTGGGACACTGAAGCTTTCTTT CASSYSTPWDTEAFF
TRBJ2-7 14 NA TRBV6-2/TRBV6-3 few TGTGCCAGCACCCCCGCCGACCGATTCTACGAGCAGTACTTC CASTPADRFYEQYF
TRBJ2-2 15 NA TRBV7-3 NA TGTGCCAGCAGCTTAACAGGGAGCTTCACCGGGGAGCTGTTTTTC CASSLTGSFTGELFF
TRBJ2-7 16 NA TRBV6-5 NA TGTGCCAGCAGTTACAGTACAGGAACGAGCTCCTACGAGCAGTACTTC CASSYSTGTSSYEQYF
TRBJ1-5 17 NA TRBV6-1 once TGTGCCAGCACAGGACCCAGGGCCGTGGTCTTCAATCAGCCCCAGCATTTT CASTGPRAVVFNQPQHF